This T cell receptor (beta chain) was captured by sequencing in a study of blood T cell repertoires in COVID-19 (dated by TCRdb to about 2020). Background on the whole study: Samples covering the acute and convalescent phases of COVID-19 were provided by collaborators in the United States, Italy and Spain. Nearly every sample came with metadata listing a de-identified subject ID, COVID-19 status, age in years and sex. Deeply sampled blood TCRbeta repertoires from subjects exposed to, actively infected with, or recovered from COVID-19 were included in the dataset. Where available, HLA class I and class II types were taken from metadata supplied by the sample provider and were not determined by assay-based typing. The prospective study material was composed of cDNA or gDNA derived from T cells, B-cell-depleted T cells, or PBMCs. A freely available public database, intended as a resource for researchers studying the immune response to SARS-CoV-2, is where the repertoires were released. The samples were drawn from two sources: the first 160 participants of the ongoing ImmuneRACE study, and approximately 1,300 subjects contributed by 6 global collaborators. Study-wide findings and limitations: The quantity of clinical and demographic metadata differed by source and by participant and was supplied without curation.

Concerning this clone itself: It lacks a known antigen. Base qualities are not provided; no much larger clone lies one nucleotide away.

The immunoSEQ Assay, a bias-controlled multiplex PCR, was used to amplify TCRbeta CDR3 regions from genomic DNA. As for the original processing: The number of nucleated cells in each sample was estimated by amplification of reference gene primers within the assay. To quantify the absolute abundance of each unique TCRbeta CDR3 rearrangement, sequence reads were collapsed and filtered. For each sample, productive Simpson clonality was calculated as the square root of Simpson's diversity index across productive rearrangements. This is the immuneACCESS table as TCRdb keeps it, with only in-frame sequences that have V and J called. A part of the clones is gone; compared with another copy, unresolved V genes explain less than half, and the rest is unexplained. V, J and clone size derive from that table, while D and trimming were established from the DNA sequence. For this sample there are 120,000 or so clones; roughly 90% appear just once. Approximately 3.5% of the sample is taken by the ten largest.

Collaborating institutions collected whole blood in K2EDTA tubes following their own protocols. For TCRbeta analysis, collaborator samples were shipped as frozen whole blood, as isolated PBMCs, or as DNA extracted from either sample type. The sequencing sample was made of peripheral blood. The receptor was derived from a man aged 45 to 65 with active COVID-19.

The CDR3 amino acid sequence is: CASSGYGGDEKLFF. Here is the DNA: TGTGCCAGCAGCGGGTACGGGGGGGATGAAAAACTGTTTTTT. Recombination linked TRBV5-4 to TRBJ1-4, with TRBD1 tentatively as D gene (5 bases match). Between the V and J ends, shortened by 4 bases and 6 bases respectively, the junction contains 13 bases. The germline V gene (reference sequence) specifies SGHNT as CDR1 and YYREEE as CDR2. Taken from cysteine to phenylalanine, the CDR3 has 14 residues. The CDR3 DNA has 42 bases and is translated from base 1.